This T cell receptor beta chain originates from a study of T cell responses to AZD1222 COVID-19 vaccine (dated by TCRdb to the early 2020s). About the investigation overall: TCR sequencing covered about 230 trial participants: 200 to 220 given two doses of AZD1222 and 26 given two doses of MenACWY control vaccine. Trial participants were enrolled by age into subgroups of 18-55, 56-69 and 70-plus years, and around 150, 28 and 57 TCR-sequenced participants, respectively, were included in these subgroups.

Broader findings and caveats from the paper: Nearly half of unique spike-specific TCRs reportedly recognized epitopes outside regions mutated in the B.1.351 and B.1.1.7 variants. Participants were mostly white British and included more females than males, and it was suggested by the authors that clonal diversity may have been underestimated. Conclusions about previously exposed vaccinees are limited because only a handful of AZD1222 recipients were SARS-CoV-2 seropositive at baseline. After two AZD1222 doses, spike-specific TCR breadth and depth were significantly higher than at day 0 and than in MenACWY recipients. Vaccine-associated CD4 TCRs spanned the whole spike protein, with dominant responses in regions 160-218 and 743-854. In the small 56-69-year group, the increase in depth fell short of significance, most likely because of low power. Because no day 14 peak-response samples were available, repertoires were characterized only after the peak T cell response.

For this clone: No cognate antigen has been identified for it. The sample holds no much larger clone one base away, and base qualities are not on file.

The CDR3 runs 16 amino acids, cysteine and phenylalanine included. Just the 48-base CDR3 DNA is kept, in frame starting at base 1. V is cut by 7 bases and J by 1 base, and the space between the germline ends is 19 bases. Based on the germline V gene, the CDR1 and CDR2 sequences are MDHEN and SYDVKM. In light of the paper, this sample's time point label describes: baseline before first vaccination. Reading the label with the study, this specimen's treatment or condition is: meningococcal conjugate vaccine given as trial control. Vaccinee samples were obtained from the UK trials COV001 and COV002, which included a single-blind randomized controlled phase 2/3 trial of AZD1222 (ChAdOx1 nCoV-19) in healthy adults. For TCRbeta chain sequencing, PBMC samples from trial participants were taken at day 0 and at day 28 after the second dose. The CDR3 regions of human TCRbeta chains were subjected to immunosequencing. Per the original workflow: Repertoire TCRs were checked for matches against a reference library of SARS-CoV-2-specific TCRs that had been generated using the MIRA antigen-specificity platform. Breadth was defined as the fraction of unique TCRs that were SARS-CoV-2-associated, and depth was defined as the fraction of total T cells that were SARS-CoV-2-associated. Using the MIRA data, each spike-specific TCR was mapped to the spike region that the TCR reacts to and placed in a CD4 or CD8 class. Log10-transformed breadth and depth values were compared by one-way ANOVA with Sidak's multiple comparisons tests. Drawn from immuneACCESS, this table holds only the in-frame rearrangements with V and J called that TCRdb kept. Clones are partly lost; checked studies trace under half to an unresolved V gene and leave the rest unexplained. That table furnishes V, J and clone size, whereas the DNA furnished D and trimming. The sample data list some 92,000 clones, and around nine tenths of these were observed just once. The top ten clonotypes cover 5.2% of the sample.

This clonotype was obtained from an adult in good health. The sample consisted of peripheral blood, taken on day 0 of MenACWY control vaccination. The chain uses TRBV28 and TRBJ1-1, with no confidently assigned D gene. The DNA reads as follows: TGTGCCAGCAATACGCCCTTCAGTGGTTGGAACACTGAAGCTTTCTTT. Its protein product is CASNTPFSGWNTEAFF.